This T cell receptor (beta chain) originates from a study of shared clonotypes between healthy human individuals. Study-wide results and limits: Naive subsets generally exceeded memory subsets in estimated richness.

On sorted subsets, replicate PCRs used about 180 ng DNA, or tens of thousands of T cell genomes. Measured with immunoSEQ multiplex PCR; TCRdb has only the in-frame clones, and not every one. The data contain fewer than 1.6 million clones, around 98.5% of them singletons. A note on this clone: Antigen specificity is unknown.

This CDR3 has 14 amino acids. The germline gives CDR1 SGHTA, CDR2 FQGTGA. With 3 bases clipped from V and 5 bases from J, the junction kept 4 bases outside the gene matches. The sequence came from a man aged 25 to 40 in good health. Sample: naive CD4+ T cells sorted from blood. Described subset: CD45RA+ positively selected. The chain has TRBV7-3 and TRBJ2-1, with TRBD2 matching over 7 bases. The CDR3: CASSFSGPHNEQFF. Written as DNA, the CDR3 is TGTGCCAGCAGCTTTAGCGGGCCCCACAATGAGCAGTTCTTC.